The 28 T cell receptor beta chains given below trace back to one sample, sequenced in a study of vaccination effects on CD4 cells after COVID-19. Their antigens are not known. Following culture for approximately ten days, CD4+ T cells were isolated. Only in-frame clones appear in the TCRdb table, and some are missing; sequencing was by immunoSEQ multiplex PCR. The sample lists fewer than 40,000 clones; 70% were seen once. The sequences come from CD4+ T cells from PBMCs cultured without peptide, collected before COVID-19 vaccination. The receptors were gathered from a human donor who received a COVID-19 vaccine.

The chain carries TRBV10-3 and TRBJ2-2; possibly TRBD2 for D (5 bases). With 10 bases removed from V and 0 bases from J, the gap between germline ends came to 12 bases. This CDR3 has 14 amino acids. Germline loops: CDR1 ENHRY, CDR2 SYGVKD. DNA of the CDR3: TGTGCCACCCAGCCGGACTCGAACACCGGGGAGCTGTTTTTT. Translating gives CATQPDSNTGELFF.

The V and J genes are TRBV28 and TRBJ1-1; D is possibly TRBD1 (5 bases). V was cut by 5 bases and J by 5 bases, with 24 bases left in between. The germline V gene encodes CDR1 MDHEN and CDR2 SYDVKM. The CDR3 runs to 17 residues. DNA of the CDR3: TGTGCCAGCAGTATTATTGCAGGGCACGGTAGAAAAACTGAAGCTTTCTTT. It yields the protein CASSIIAGHGRKTEAFF.

The chain links TRBV10-3 to TRBJ2-7, with D possibly matching TRBD1 (6 bases). This CDR3 comprises 14 residues. V lost 4 bases and J 2 bases, leaving 12 bases between the germline ends. Germline loops: CDR1 ENHRY, CDR2 SYGVKD. In nucleotides, the CDR3 is TGTGCCATCAGTGGTTCGACAGGAGCCTACGAGCAGTACTTC. This encodes CAISGSTGAYEQYF.

The V gene is TRBV7-8, the J gene TRBJ2-1; 11 positions match TRBD2. Germline V gene data show CDR1 as SGHVS and CDR2 as FQNEAQ. The CDR3 sequence is 17 residues long. Trimming took 5 bases from V and 0 from J; bases not matched to a gene: 6. The CDR3 here is CASSVSGRASSYNEQFF. As DNA, the CDR3 is TGTGCCAGCAGCGTTAGCGGGAGGGCCAGCTCCTACAATGAGCAGTTCTTC.

The V call is TRBV5-5, the J call TRBJ1-1; 8 nucleotides agree with TRBD1. V lost 4 bases and J lost 4; bases outside the gene matches: 3. This CDR3 has 13 amino acids. CDR1 is SGHKS, CDR2 YYEKEE, per germline (reference sequence). CDR3 bases: TGTGCCAGCAGCACAGACAGGGGCACTGAAGCTTTCTTT. Protein: CASSTDRGTEAFF.

This chain links TRBV3-1 (or the pseudogene TRBV3-2) with TRBJ1-3; D is perhaps TRBD1 (6 bases). Trimming cost V 4 bases and J 0 bases, with 10 bases left between them. CDR1 is LGHDT, CDR2 YNNKEL, per germline (reference sequence). The CDR3 sequence is 15 residues long. This CDR3 is CASSLTGNSGNTIYF. The CDR3 DNA follows: TGTGCCAGCAGCCTGACAGGTAACTCTGGAAACACCATATATTTT.

The chain links TRBV6-5 to TRBJ1-5; D is unresolved. The germline V gene has CDR1 MNHEY and CDR2 SVGAGI. V lost 4 bases, J lost 6 bases, and 16 bases lay in between. The CDR3 is made up of 15 amino acids. This chain's CDR3 is CASSSRAQGSQPQHF. Written as DNA, the CDR3 is TGTGCCAGCAGTTCGAGGGCCCAAGGTTCTCAGCCCCAGCATTTT.

The rearrangement uses TRBV18 and TRBJ2-7, with 7 bases identical to TRBD2. CDR3 length: 15 residues. V trimming: 3 bases; J trimming: 6 bases; junction bases outside the gene matches: 11. From germline, CDR1 is KGHSH and CDR2 LQKENI. The CDR3 DNA reads as TGTGCCAGCTCACCGGTTAGGCAGCGGGATGGCGAGCAGTACTTC. This encodes CASSPVRQRDGEQYF. The full variable domain, in which reference TRBV18 and TRBJ2-7 provide the parts outside the CDR3, is NAGVMQNPRHLVRRRGQEARLRCSPMKGHSHVYWYRQLPEEGLKFMVYLQKENIIDESGMPKERFSAEFPKEGPSILRIQQVVRGDSAAYFCASSPVRQRDGEQYFGPGTRLTVT.

The V gene is TRBV12-5, the J gene TRBJ2-5; TRBD2 matches at 13 bases. CDR3 length: 16 amino acids. J gave up 4 bases and V 7 bases, and 9 bases lay outside the gene matches. CDR1 is LGHNT and CDR2 is FRNRAP in the germline V gene. The CDR3 DNA reads as TGTGCTAGTGTACTAGGACTAGCGGGAGTGTCAGAGACCCAGTACTTC. This encodes CASVLGLAGVSETQYF.

The V call is TRBV10-3, the J call TRBJ1-1; a weak D match, TRBD1 (6 bases). V was shortened by 7 bases and J by 6 bases, with 21 bases between the two germline ends. Germline V gene sequence: CDR1 ENHRY, CDR2 SYGVKD. The CDR3 is 15 residues long. DNA of the CDR3: TGTGCCATCACCGACCCGGGATGGGGGACACCTGAAGCTTTCTTT. Encoded protein: CAITDPGWGTPEAFF.

The chain combines TRBV4-2 with TRBJ2-5; 7 bases are a match to TRBD2. The CDR3 consists of 16 residues. In germline, CDR1 is LGHNA, CDR2 YNFKEQ. After removal of 0 bases from V and 5 bases from J, the junction contained 9 bases not matched to a gene. The DNA for the CDR3 is TGTGCCAGCAGCCAAGACCCGTCTGGGGGGGTGGAGACCCAGTACTTC. Protein: CASSQDPSGGVETQYF.

The rearrangement uses TRBV5-1 and TRBJ2-3; weak D call: TRBD2 (6 bases). Germline V gives CDR1 SGHRS, CDR2 YFSETQ. The CDR3 runs to 16 residues. V was cut by 2 bases and J by 1 base, with 14 bases left in between. The CDR3 loop reads CASSFSGVERTDTQYF. The CDR3 coding sequence is TGCGCCAGCAGCTTTAGCGGAGTGGAGCGCACAGATACGCAGTATTTT.

The chain recombines TRBV30 with TRBJ1-1, with unresolved D. Per the germline V gene, CDR1 is GTSNPN and CDR2 is SVGIG (reference sequence). V lost 3 bases and J 5 bases, leaving 16 bases between the germline ends. The CDR3 is 14 residues long. The CDR3 here is CAWSSDGVRTEAFF. For the CDR3, the DNA is TGTGCCTGGAGCTCTGACGGTGTGCGAACTGAAGCTTTCTTT. Full variable domain (missing parts from reference TRBV30 and TRBJ1-1): SQTIHQWPATLVQPVGSPLSLECTVEGTSNPNLYWYRQAAGRGLQLLFYSVGIGQISSEVPQNLSASRPQDRQFILSSKKLLLSDSGFYLCAWSSDGVRTEAFFGQGTRLTVV.

The chain couples TRBV29-1 to TRBJ2-7; 8 nucleotides match TRBD1. V was clipped by 7 bases and J by 2 bases; unmatched bases: 4. The CDR3 covers 12 residues. Germline CDR1 SQVTM, CDR2 ANQGSEA. The CDR3 sequence is CSADRGPYEQYF. CDR3 coding DNA: TGCAGCGCTGACAGGGGTCCCTACGAGCAGTACTTC.

The J gene is TRBJ1-5, the V gene TRBV19, with D possibly TRBD1 on 6 matching bases. Germline V gene sequence: CDR1 LNHDA, CDR2 SQIVND (reference sequence). V shed 0 bases and J shed 12 bases, with 18 bases lying between them. The CDR3 extends over 15 amino acids. CDR3: CASSIDGQRRGFQHF. CDR3 in DNA: TGTGCCAGTAGTATAGATGGACAGCGCCGTGGGTTCCAGCATTTT.

This chain uses TRBV18 with TRBJ1-4, with 7 bases identical to TRBD1. V lost 3 bases and J lost 4; bases outside the gene matches: 5. Looked up from germline, CDR1 is KGHSH and CDR2 is LQKENI. This CDR3 comprises 15 residues. The CDR3 bases are TGTGCCAGCTCACCCCGGACAGGATTTAATGAAAAACTGTTTTTT. This codes for CASSPRTGFNEKLFF.

The chain combines TRBV18 with TRBJ1-3, with D perhaps matching TRBD1 (5 bases). Looked up from germline, CDR1 is KGHSH and CDR2 is LQKENI. This CDR3 is built from 14 residues. Trimming cost V 2 bases and J 9 bases, with 14 bases left between them. The CDR3, as DNA: TGTGCCAGCTCACCATCAGCCCGCGGGGCCACCATATATTTT. Translating gives CASSPSARGATIYF.

The chain has TRBV5-1 and TRBJ2-3, with 13 bases matching TRBD2. J gave up 4 bases and V 2 bases, and 7 bases lay outside the gene matches. This CDR3 has 17 residues. Germline V gives CDR1 SGHRS, CDR2 YFSETQ. CDR3 protein: CASSFTGTSGMSDTQYF. In nucleotides, the CDR3 is TGCGCCAGCAGCTTTACCGGGACTAGCGGGATGTCAGATACGCAGTATTTT.

The gene calls are TRBV10-3 and TRBJ2-7; 9 positions agree with TRBD1. The germline gives CDR1 ENHRY, CDR2 SYGVKD. V lost 6 bases, J lost 2 bases, and 8 bases stayed unmatched. The CDR3 is 15 amino acids. The CDR3 nucleotides read TGTGCCATCAGGAAGGGTGGGACAGGGACCTACGAGCAGTACTTC. Amino acid sequence: CAIRKGGTGTYEQYF.

CDR3 sequence reads: CASSSQGASYNEQFF. The CDR3 DNA reads as TGTGCCAGCAGCTCGCAGGGCGCCTCCTACAATGAGCAGTTCTTC. The V and J genes are TRBV5-8 and TRBJ2-1; D perhaps matches TRBD1 (5 bases). Trimming removed 3 bases from V and 0 bases from J, with 10 bases in between. CDR3 length: 15 residues. The germline CDR1 and CDR2 sequences are SGHTS and YDEGEE.

This sequence joins TRBV27 and TRBJ2-1, with D perhaps matching TRBD2 (5 bases). CDR1 and CDR2 (germline): MNHEY, SMNVEV (reference sequence). The germline V and J ends were trimmed by 2 bases and 3 bases, with 11 bases remaining between them. The CDR3 has 15 amino acids. The DNA for the CDR3 is TGTGCCAGCAGTTTAAGGTTAGCGAACTACAATGAGCAGTTCTTC. Its translation is CASSLRLANYNEQFF.

The sample holds a few counts of this clone. This chain uses TRBV12-5 with TRBJ1-3, with D perhaps matching TRBD1 (5 bases). Trimming shortened V by 5 bases and J by 3 bases, and 14 bases separated the two germline ends. Germline V gene data show CDR1 as LGHNT and CDR2 as FRNRAP. CDR3 length: 15 amino acids. The CDR3 DNA reads as TGTGCTAGTGGTGCCGGCGGGGGGGTTGGAAACACCATATATTTT. It specifies CASGAGGGVGNTIYF.

This clone was seen a handful of times. The rearrangement links TRBV7-9 to TRBJ1-4, with a possible D match to TRBD1 (5 bases). CDR1 and CDR2 from the germline V gene are SEHNR and FQNEAQ (reference sequence). The CDR3 length is 15 residues. The V end lost 5 bases, the J end lost 4 bases, and 14 bases lay between the germline ends. The CDR3 nucleotides read TGTGCCAGCAGCCCTCAATGGGGGAATAATGAAAAACTGTTTTTT. Residues: CASSPQWGNNEKLFF.

The chain recombines TRBV12-3 or TRBV12-4 with TRBJ1-1, with D unresolved. This CDR3 has 13 residues. V was clipped by 2 bases and J by 5 bases, with 9 bases between them. For the CDR3, the DNA is TGTGCCAGCAGTTTACAGGTTAGGACTGAAGCTTTCTTT. Encoded protein: CASSLQVRTEAFF.

This clone was seen only a few times. The genes are TRBV6-1 and TRBJ1-4; D perhaps matches TRBD1 (5 bases). Looked up from germline, CDR1 is MNHNS and CDR2 is SASEGT. The CDR3 length is 14 residues. V lost 2 bases, J lost 7 bases, and 11 bases lay in between. The CDR3 spells CASSERRDGEKLFF. CDR3 coding DNA: TGTGCCAGCAGTGAACGCAGGGATGGTGAAAAACTGTTTTTT.

V gene TRBV6-4 combines with J gene TRBJ1-6; D gene unclear. CDR1 is MRHNA and CDR2 is SNTAGT in the germline V gene. Trimming pared 5 bases from V and 5 bases from J, leaving 16 bases between. The CDR3 totals 16 residues. CDR3 nucleotide sequence: TGTGCCAGCAGTATGACATCCCTCTATGATAATTCACCCCTCCACTTT. Translation: CASSMTSLYDNSPLHF.

V is TRBV5-4 and J is TRBJ2-7, with a weak D call TRBD1 (5 bases). V lost 4 bases to trimming and J lost 6 bases, with 20 bases between them. The germline gives CDR1 SGHNT, CDR2 YYREEE (reference sequence). CDR3 length equals 15 residues. This CDR3 is CASSNGAGSTGEQYF. The CDR3 nucleotides are TGTGCCAGCAGCAATGGGGCCGGCAGCACGGGCGAGCAGTACTTC. Variable domain in full (rest from reference TRBV5-4 and TRBJ2-7): ETGVTQSPTHLIKTRGQQVTLRCSSQSGHNTVSWYQQALGQGPQFIFQYYREEENGRGNFPPRFSGLQFPNYSSELNVNALELDDSALYLCASSNGAGSTGEQYFGPGTRLTVT.

The V and J genes are TRBV7-9 and TRBJ1-2, with D tentatively TRBD1 (6 bases). Germline V gene data show CDR1 as SEHNR and CDR2 as FQNEAQ (reference sequence). The CDR3 sequence is 17 residues long. Deletions cut 1 base from V and 4 bases from J, with 19 bases between. The CDR3 here is CASSLGGTTYTPYGYTF. The CDR3 nucleotides read TGTGCCAGCAGCTTAGGGGGGACAACCTACACCCCCTATGGCTACACCTTC.